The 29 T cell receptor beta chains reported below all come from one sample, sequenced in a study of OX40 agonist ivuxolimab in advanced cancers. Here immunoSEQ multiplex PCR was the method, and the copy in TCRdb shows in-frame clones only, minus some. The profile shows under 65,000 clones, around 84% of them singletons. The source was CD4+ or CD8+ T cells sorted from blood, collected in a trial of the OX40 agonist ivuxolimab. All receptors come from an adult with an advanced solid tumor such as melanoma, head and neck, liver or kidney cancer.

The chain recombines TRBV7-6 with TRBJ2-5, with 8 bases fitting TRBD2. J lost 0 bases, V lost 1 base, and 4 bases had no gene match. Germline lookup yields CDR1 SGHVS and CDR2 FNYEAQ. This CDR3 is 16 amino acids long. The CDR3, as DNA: TGTGCCAGCAGCTTAGGAGTAGCGGGGAACCAAGAGACCCAGTACTTC. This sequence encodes CASSLGVAGNQETQYF.

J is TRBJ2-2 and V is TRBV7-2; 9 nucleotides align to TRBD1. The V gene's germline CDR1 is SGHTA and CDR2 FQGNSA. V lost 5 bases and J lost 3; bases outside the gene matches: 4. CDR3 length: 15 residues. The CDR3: CASSGRTGDTGELFF. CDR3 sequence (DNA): TGTGCCAGCAGCGGAAGGACAGGGGACACCGGGGAGCTGTTTTTT.

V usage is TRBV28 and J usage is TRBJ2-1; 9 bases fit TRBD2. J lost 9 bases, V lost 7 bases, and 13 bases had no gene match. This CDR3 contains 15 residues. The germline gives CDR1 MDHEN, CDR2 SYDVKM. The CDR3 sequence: CASTTPGGRAGEQFF. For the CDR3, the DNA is TGTGCCAGCACAACCCCTGGCGGGAGGGCCGGTGAGCAGTTCTTC.

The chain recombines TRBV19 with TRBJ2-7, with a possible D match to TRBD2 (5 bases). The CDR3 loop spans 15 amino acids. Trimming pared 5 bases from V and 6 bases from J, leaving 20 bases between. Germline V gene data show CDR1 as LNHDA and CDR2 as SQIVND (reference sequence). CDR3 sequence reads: CASSYLLGRGSEQYF. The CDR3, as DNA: TGTGCCAGTAGTTATCTCTTGGGCCGAGGGAGCGAGCAGTACTTC.

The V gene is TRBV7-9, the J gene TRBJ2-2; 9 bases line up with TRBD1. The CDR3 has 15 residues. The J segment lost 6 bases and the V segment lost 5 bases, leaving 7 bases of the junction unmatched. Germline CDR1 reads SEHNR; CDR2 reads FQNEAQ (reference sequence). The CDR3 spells CASSRGQGEAGELFF. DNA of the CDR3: TGTGCCAGCAGCAGGGGACAGGGCGAGGCCGGGGAGCTGTTTTTT.

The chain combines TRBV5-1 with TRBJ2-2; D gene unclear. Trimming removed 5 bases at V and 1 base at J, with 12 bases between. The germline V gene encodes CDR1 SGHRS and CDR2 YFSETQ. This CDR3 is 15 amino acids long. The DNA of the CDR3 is TGCGCCAGCAGGGCCGGGTCGATGAACACCGGGGAGCTGTTTTTT. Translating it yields CASRAGSMNTGELFF.

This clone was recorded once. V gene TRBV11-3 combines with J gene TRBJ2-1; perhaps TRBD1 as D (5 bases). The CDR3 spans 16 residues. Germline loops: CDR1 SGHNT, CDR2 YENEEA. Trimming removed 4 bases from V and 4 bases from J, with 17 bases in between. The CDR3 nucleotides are TGTGCCAGCAGCTACAGGCAGGGCCCTTTGTACAATGAGCAGTTCTTC. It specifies CASSYRQGPLYNEQFF.

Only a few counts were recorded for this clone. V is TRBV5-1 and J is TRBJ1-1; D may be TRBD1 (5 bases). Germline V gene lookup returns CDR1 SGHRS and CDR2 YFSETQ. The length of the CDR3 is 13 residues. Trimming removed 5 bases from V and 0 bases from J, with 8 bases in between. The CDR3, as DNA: TGCGCCAGCAGTGGGGGGTTGAACACTGAAGCTTTCTTT. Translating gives CASSGGLNTEAFF.

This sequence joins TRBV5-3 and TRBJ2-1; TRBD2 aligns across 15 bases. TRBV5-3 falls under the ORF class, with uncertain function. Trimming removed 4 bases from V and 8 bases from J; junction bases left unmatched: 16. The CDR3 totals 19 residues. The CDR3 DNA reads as TGTGCCAGAAGCAGAAATCCGGGACTAGCGGGGGGACTTTTGGATGAGCAGTTCTTC. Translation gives CARSRNPGLAGGLLDEQFF.

This CDR3 is CASSPLGRRKPQETQYF. Here the CDR3 DNA reads TGTGCCAGCTCACCACTTGGGCGCAGAAAGCCGCAAGAGACCCAGTACTTC. V gene TRBV18 combines with J gene TRBJ2-5; D gene ambiguous. This CDR3 has 17 residues. The V gene's germline CDR1 is KGHSH and CDR2 LQKENI. Trimming took off 1 base at V and 2 bases at J, with 17 bases between the two ends.

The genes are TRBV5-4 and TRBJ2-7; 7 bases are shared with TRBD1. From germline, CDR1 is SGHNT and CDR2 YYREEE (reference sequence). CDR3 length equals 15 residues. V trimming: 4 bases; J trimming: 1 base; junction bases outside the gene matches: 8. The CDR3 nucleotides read TGTGCCAGCAGCCCATCAGGGGGATCGTCCTACGAGCAGTACTTC. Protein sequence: CASSPSGGSSYEQYF.

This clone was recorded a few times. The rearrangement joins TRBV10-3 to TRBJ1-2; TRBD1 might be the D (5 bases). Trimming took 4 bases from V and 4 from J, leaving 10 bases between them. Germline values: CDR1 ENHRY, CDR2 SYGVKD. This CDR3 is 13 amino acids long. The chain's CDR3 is CAISGGRAYGYTF. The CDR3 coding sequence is TGTGCCATCAGTGGGGGCCGAGCCTATGGCTACACCTTC.

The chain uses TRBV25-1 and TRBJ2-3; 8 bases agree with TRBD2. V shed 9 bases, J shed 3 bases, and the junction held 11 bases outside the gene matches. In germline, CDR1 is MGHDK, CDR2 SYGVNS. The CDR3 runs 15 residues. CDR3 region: CASAPGGVITDTQYF. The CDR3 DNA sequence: TGTGCCAGTGCCCCGGGGGGGGTTATAACAGATACGCAGTATTTT.

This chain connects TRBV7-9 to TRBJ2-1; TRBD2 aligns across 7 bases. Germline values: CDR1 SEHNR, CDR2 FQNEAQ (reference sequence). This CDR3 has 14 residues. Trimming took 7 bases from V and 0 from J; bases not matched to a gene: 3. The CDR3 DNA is TGTGCCAGCACCGGGGGGACCTCCTACAATGAGCAGTTCTTC. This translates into CASTGGTSYNEQFF.

CDR3 in DNA: TGTGCCAGTCAAGTCAGTGGACAGTCCAATCAGCCCCAGCATTTT. The encoded protein is CASQVSGQSNQPQHF. This chain uses TRBV19 with TRBJ1-5, with a tentative D call TRBD1 (6 bases). Germline V gene lookup returns CDR1 LNHDA and CDR2 SQIVND (reference sequence). The CDR3 sequence is 15 residues long. The V end was cut by 8 bases, the J end by 3 bases, with 17 bases between.

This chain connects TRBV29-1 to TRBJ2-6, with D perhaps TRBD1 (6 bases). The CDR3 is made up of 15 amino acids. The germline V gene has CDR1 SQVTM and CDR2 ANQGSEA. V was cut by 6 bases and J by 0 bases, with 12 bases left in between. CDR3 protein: CSVRDINSGANVLTF. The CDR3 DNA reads TGCAGCGTGAGGGACATAAACTCTGGGGCCAACGTCCTGACTTTC.

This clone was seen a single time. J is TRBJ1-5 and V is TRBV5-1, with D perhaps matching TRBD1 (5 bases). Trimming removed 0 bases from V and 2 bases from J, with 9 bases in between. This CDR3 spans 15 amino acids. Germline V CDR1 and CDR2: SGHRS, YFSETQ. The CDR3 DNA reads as TGCGCCAGCAGCTTGGATGGGGACCGCAATCAGCCCCAGCATTTT. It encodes CASSLDGDRNQPQHF. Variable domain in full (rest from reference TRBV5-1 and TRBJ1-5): KAGVTQTPRYLIKTRGQQVTLSCSPISGHRSVSWYQQTPGQGLQFLFEYFSETQRNKGNFPGRFSGRQFSNSRSEMNVSTLELGDSALYLCASSLDGDRNQPQHFGDGTRLSIL.

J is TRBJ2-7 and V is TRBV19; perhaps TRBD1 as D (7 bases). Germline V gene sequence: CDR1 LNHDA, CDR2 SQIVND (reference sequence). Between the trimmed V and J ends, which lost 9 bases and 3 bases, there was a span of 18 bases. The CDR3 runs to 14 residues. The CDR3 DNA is TGTGCCAGCTCCAGGGGGGACACCGTCTACGAGCAGTACTTC. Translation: CASSRGDTVYEQYF.

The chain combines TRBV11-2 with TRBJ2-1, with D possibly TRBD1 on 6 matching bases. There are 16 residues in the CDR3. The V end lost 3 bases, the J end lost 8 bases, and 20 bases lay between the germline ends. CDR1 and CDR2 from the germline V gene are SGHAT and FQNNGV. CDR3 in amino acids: CASSFRTGTTLDEQFF. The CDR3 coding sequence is TGTGCCAGCAGCTTTAGGACCGGGACAACCTTAGATGAGCAGTTCTTC.

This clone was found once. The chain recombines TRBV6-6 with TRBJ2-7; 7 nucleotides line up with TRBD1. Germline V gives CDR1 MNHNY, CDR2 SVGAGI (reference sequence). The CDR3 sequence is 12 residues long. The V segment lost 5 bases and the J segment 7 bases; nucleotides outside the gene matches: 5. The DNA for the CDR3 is TGTGCCAGCAGTCGGGACAGAGTTGAGCAGTACTTC. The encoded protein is CASSRDRVEQYF.

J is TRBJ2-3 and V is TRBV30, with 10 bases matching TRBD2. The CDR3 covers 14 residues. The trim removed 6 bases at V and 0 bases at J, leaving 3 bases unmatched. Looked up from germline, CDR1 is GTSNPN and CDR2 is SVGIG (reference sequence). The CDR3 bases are TGTGCCTGCCTACTAGCGGGGAGCACAGATACGCAGTATTTT. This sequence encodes CACLLAGSTDTQYF.

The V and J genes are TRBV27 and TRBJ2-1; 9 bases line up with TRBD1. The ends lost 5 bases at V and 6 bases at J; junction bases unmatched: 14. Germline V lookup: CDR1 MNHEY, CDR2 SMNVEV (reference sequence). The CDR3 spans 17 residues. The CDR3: CASSVTVGTGQANEQFF. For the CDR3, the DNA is TGTGCCAGCAGTGTTACCGTAGGGACAGGGCAGGCCAATGAGCAGTTCTTC.

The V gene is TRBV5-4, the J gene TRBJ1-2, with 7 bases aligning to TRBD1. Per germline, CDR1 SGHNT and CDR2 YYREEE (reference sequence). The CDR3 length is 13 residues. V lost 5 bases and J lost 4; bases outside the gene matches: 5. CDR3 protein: CASREGQLYGYTF. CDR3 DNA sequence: TGTGCCAGCAGGGAGGGACAGCTCTATGGCTACACCTTC. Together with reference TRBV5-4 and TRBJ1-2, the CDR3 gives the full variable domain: ETGVTQSPTHLIKTRGQQVTLRCSSQSGHNTVSWYQQALGQGPQFIFQYYREEENGRGNFPPRFSGLQFPNYSSELNVNALELDDSALYLCASREGQLYGYTFGSGTRLTVV.

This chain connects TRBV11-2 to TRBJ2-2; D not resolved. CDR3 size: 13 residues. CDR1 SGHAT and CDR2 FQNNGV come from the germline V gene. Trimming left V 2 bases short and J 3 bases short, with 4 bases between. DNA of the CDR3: TGTGCCAGCAGCTTATCATACACCGGGGAGCTGTTTTTT. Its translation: CASSLSYTGELFF.

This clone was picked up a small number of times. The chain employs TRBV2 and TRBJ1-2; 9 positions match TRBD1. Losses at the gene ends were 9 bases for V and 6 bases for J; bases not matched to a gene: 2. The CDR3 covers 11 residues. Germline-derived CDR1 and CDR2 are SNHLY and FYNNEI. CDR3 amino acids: CARGQGNGYTF. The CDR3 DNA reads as TGTGCCAGGGGACAGGGCAATGGCTACACCTTC. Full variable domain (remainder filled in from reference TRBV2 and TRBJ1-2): EPEVTQTPSHQVTQMGQEVILRCVPISNHLYFYWYRQILGQKVEFLVSFYNNEISEKSEIFDDQFSVERPDGSNFTLKIRSTKLEDSAMYFCARGQGNGYTFGSGTRLTVV.

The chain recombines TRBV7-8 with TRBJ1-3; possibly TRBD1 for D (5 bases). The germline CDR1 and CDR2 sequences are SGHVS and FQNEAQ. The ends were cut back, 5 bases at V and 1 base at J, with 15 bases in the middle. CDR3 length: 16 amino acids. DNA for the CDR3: TGTGCCAGCAGCCACAATCGGGGGGGTTCTGGAAACACCATATATTTT. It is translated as CASSHNRGGSGNTIYF.

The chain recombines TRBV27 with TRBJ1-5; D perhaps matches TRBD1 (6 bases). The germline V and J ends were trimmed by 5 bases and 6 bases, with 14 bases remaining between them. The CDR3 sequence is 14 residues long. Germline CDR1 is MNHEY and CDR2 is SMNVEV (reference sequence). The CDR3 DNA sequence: TGTGCCAGCAGTCTACAGGGTTCCACTCAGCCCCAGCATTTT. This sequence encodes CASSLQGSTQPQHF.

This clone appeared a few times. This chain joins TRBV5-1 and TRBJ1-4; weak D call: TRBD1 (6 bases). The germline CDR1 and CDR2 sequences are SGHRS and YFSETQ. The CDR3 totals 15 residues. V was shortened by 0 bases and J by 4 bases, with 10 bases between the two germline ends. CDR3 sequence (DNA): TGCGCCAGCAGCTTGGGACAGGCGTTTAATGAAAAACTGTTTTTT. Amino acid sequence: CASSLGQAFNEKLFF. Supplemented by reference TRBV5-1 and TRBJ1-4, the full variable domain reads KAGVTQTPRYLIKTRGQQVTLSCSPISGHRSVSWYQQTPGQGLQFLFEYFSETQRNKGNFPGRFSGRQFSNSRSEMNVSTLELGDSALYLCASSLGQAFNEKLFFGSGTQLSVL.

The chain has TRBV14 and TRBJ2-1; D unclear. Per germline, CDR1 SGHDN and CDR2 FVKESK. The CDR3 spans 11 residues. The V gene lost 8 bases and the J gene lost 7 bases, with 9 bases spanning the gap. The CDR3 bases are TGTGCCAGCGCAATCAAAAATGAGCAGTTCTTC. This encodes CASAIKNEQFF.